This record looks at one T cell receptor (beta chain) sequence and its context. Its target is unknown. Germline V gene data show CDR1 as LNHDA and CDR2 as SQIVND (reference sequence). Between the trimmed V and J ends, which lost 7 bases and 1 base, there was a span of 16 bases. The CDR3 has 15 residues. The table came from immunoSEQ multiplex PCR; TCRdb's copy has only in-frame clones and leaves some out. The data hold approximately 72,000 clones, with 84% observed a single time. This sample stems from a study of OX40 agonist ivuxolimab in advanced cancers. General study points: More expanded clones were found, on average, in CD8+ than in CD4+ T cells. The CD4+ and CD8+ T cells in the blood had expanded clonally by week 6 at 0.1 to 3.0 mg/kg.

V usage is TRBV19 and J usage is TRBJ2-5; D perhaps matches TRBD1 (5 bases). The input for sequencing was CD4+ or CD8+ T cells sorted from blood, taken in a trial of the OX40 agonist ivuxolimab. The clonotype comes from an adult with an advanced solid tumor such as melanoma, head and neck, liver or kidney cancer. The CDR3 DNA sequence: TGTGCCAGTACCTCAGTGTGGGGCACCCAAGAGACCCAGTACTTC. Translating gives CASTSVWGTQETQYF.